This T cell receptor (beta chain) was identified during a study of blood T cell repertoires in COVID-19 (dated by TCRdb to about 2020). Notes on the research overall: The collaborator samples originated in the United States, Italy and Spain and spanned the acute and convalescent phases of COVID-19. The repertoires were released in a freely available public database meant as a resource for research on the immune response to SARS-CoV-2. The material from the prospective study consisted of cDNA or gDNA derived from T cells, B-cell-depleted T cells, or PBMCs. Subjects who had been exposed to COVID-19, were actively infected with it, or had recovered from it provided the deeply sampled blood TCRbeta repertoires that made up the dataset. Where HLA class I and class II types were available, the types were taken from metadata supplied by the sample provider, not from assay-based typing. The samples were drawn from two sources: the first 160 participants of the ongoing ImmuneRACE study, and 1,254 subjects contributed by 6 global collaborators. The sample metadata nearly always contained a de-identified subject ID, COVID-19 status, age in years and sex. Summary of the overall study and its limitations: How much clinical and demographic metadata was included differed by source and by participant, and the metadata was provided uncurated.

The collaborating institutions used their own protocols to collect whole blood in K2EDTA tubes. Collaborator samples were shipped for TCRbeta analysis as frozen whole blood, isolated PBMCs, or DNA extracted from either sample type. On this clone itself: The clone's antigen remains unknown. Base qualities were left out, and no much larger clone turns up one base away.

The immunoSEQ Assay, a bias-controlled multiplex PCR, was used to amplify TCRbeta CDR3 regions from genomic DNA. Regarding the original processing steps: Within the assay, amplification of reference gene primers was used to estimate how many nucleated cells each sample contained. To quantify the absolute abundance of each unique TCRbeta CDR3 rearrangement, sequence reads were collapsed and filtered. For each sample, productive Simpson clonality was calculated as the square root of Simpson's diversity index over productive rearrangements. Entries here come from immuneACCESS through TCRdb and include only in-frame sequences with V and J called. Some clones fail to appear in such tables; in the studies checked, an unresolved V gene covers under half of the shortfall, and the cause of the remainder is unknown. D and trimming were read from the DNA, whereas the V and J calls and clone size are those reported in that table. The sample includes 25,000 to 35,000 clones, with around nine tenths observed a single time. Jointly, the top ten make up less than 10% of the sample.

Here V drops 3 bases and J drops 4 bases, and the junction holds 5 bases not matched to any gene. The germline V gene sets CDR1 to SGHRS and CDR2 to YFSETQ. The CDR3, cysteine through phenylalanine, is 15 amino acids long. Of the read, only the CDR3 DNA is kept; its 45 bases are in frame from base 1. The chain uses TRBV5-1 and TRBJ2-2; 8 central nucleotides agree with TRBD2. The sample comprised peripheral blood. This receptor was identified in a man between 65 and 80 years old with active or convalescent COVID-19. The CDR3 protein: CASSSIAGPTGELFF. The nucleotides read TGCGCCAGCAGCTCCATAGCGGGGCCCACCGGGGAGCTGTTTTTT.